This TCR beta chain was found in a study of CD8 T cells in cerebrospinal fluid in Alzheimer's disease. This CDR3 has 14 amino acids. The germline gives CDR1 SEHNR, CDR2 FQNEAQ (reference sequence). Study-wide points: Healthy subjects less often had a clone of at least 3% than Alzheimer's patients.

Each CDR3 protein gets one entry in TCRdb, which reprocessed the 10x single-cell sequencing reads and gives no DNA. The listing contains about 1,500 distinct CDR3 sequences. This clonotype is identified as medium-sized (0.01 to 0.1%) from frequency. Antigen unknown. This sequence joins TRBV7-9 and TRBJ2-5; TCRdb proposes TRBD1, but this gene call is untestable without DNA. Specimen: cerebrospinal fluid. The origin of this receptor is a human donor in good health. The CDR3 is CASSLALAGETQYF.